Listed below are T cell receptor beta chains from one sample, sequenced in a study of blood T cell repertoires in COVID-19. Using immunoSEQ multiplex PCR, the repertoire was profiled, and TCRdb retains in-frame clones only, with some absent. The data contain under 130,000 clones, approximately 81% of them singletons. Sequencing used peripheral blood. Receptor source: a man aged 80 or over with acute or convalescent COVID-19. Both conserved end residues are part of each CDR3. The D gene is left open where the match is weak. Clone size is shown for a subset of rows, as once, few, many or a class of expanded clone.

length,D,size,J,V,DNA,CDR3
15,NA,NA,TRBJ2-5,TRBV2,TGTGCCAGCAGGGCGAAGGGGCTCAAAAAAGAGACCCAGTACTTC,CASRAKGLKKETQYF
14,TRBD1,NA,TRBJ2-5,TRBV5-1,TGCGCCAGCAGCCTGGCCGGGACAGAAGAGACCCAGTACTTC,CASSLAGTEETQYF
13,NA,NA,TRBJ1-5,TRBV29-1,TGCAGCGAAGCGGGGACCGAGAATCAGCCCCAGCATTTT,CSEAGTENQPQHF
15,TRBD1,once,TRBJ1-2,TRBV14,TGTGCCAGCAGCCCAGCCGGGACAGTTACTTATGGCTACACCTTC,CASSPAGTVTYGYTF
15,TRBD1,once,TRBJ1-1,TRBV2,TGTGCCAGCAGTGCCACAGGGGGACCGAACACTGAAGCTTTCTTT,CASSATGGPNTEAFF
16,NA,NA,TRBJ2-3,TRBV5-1,TGCGCCAGCAGCTTGGCCGACAGAGCTAGCACAGATACGCAGTATTTT,CASSLADRASTDTQYF
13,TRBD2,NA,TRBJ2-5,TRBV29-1,TGCAGCGTGCTACTAGCGGGCCCAGAGACCCAGTACTTC,CSVLLAGPETQYF
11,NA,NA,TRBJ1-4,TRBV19,TGTGCTTCGGAGCGGAATGAAAAACTGTTTTTT,CASERNEKLFF
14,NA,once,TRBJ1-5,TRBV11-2,TGTGCCAGCAGCCCCAGCGGACTCAATCAGCCCCAGCATTTT,CASSPSGLNQPQHF
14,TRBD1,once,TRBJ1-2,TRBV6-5,TGTGCCAGCAGCCGAGGGGGCGGTGTCTATGGCTACACCTTC,CASSRGGGVYGYTF
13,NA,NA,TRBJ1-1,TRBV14,TGTGCCAGCAGCGTTAGCATGAACACTGAAGCTTTCTTT,CASSVSMNTEAFF
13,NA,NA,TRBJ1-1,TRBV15,TGTGCCACCAGCAGAGTCAGGAACACTGAAGCTTTCTTT,CATSRVRNTEAFF
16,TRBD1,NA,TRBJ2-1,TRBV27,TGTGCCAGCAGTCCCACCCCGTCAGGGGGCTTGGATGAGCAGTTCTTC,CASSPTPSGGLDEQFF
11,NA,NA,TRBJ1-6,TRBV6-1,TGTGCCAGCAGTGAAACTCCCCCCCTCCACTTT,CASSETPPLHF
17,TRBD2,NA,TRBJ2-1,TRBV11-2,TGTGCCAGCAGCTTATTGGGGACTAGCGGGAGCAGTTATGAGCAGTTCTTC,CASSLLGTSGSSYEQFF
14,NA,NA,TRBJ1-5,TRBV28,TGTGCCAGCAGTTATAGGAGGGCAGGTCAGCCCCAGCATTTT,CASSYRRAGQPQHF
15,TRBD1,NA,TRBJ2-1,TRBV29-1,TGCAGCGTTGAACCACGACAGGGGGCGAACAATGAGCAGTTCTTC,CSVEPRQGANNEQFF
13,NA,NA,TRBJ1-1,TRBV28,TGTGCCAGCAGTTTACCGACAGAGGCTGAAGCTTTCTTT,CASSLPTEAEAFF
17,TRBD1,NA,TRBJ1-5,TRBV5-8,TGTGCCAGCAGCTCGACACCTACAGGGGTTCCCAATCAGCCCCAGCATTTT,CASSSTPTGVPNQPQHF
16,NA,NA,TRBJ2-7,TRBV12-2,TGTGCAAGTCGCTTAGTGGTTGCGGGACGGGCCTACGAGCAGTACTTC,CASRLVVAGRAYEQYF
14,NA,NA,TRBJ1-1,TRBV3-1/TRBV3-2,TGTGCCAGCAGCCAAGCGGTGATGAACACTGAAGCTTTCTTT,CASSQAVMNTEAFF
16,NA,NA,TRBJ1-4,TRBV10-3,TGTGCCATCAGTGAATCCGGGGGGAGAAGGGGTGAAAAACTGTTTTTT,CAISESGGRRGEKLFF
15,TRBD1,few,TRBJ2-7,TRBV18,TGTGCCAGCTCACCAAGCGACAGGGGGCTCTACGAGCAGTACTTC,CASSPSDRGLYEQYF
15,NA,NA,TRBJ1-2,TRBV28,TGTGCCAGCAGTTTAAACCCCCGGACAGCGAGGGACTACACCTTC,CASSLNPRTARDYTF
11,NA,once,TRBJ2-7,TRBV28,TGTGCCAGCATGGGAGTGAGCGAGCAGTACTTC,CASMGVSEQYF